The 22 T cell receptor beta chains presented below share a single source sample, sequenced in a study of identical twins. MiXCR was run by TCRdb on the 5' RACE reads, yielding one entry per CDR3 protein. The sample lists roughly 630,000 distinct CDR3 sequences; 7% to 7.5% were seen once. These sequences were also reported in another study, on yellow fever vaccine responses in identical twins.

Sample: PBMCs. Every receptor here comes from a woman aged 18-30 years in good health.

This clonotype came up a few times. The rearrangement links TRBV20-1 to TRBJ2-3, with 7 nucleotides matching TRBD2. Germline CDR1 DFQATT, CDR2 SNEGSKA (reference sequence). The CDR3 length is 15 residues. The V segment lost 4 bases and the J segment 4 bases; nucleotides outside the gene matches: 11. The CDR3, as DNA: TGCAGTGCTATGCCGGCGGGGGATTGGGCAGATACGCAGTATTTT. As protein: CSAMPAGDWADTQYF.

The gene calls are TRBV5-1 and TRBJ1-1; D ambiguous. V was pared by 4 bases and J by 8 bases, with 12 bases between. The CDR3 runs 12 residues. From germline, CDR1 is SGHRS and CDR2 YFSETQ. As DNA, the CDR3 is TGCGCCAGCAGCGTCGGAACCCCCGAAGCTTTCTTT. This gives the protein CASSVGTPEAFF. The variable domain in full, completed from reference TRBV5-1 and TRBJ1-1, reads KAGVTQTPRYLIKTRGQQVTLSCSPISGHRSVSWYQQTPGQGLQFLFEYFSETQRNKGNFPGRFSGRQFSNSRSEMNVSTLELGDSALYLCASSVGTPEAFFGQGTRLTVV.

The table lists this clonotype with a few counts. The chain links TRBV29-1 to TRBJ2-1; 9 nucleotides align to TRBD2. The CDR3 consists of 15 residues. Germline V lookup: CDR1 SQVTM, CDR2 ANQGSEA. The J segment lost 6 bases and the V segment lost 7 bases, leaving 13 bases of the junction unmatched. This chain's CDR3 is CSAERTSGGSNEQFF. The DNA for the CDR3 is TGCAGCGCCGAAAGGACGAGCGGGGGGAGCAATGAGCAGTTCTTC.

Here the CDR3 DNA reads TGTGCCAGCTCACCACGGGTGGAGAACTATGGCTACACCTTC. The encoded protein is CASSPRVENYGYTF. The chain combines TRBV18 with TRBJ1-2, with D unresolved. Per germline, CDR1 KGHSH and CDR2 LQKENI. Trimming took 1 base from V and 2 from J, leaving 8 bases between them. This CDR3 contains 14 residues.

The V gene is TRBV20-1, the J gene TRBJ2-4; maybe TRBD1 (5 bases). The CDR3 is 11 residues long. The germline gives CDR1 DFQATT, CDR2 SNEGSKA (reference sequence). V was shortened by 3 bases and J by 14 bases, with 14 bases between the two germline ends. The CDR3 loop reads CSARLGSREYF. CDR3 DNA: TGCAGTGCTAGGCTTGGCTCCAGGGAGTACTTC.

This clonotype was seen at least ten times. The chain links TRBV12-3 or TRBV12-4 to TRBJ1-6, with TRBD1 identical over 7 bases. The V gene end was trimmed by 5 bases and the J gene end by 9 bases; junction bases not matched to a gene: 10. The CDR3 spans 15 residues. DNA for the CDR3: TGTGCCAGCAGTACCCAAGGGGGCGTGAGTTCACCCCTCCACTTT. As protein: CASSTQGGVSSPLHF.

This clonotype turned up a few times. Here the CDR3 DNA reads TGTGCCAGCAGCCGACTGGGGTCCGGTTCACCCCTCCACTTT. Encoded protein: CASSRLGSGSPLHF. The rearrangement uses TRBV3-1 and TRBJ1-6; D not certain. Germline assignment: CDR1 LGHDT and CDR2 YNNKEL (reference sequence). With 4 bases removed from V and 9 bases from J, the gap between germline ends came to 13 bases. This CDR3 comprises 14 residues.

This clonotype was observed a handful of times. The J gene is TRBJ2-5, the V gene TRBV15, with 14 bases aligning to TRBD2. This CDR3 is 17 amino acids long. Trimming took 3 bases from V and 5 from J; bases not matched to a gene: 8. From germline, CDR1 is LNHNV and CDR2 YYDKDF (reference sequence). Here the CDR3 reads CATSSGGLAGGKETQYF. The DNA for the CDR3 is TGTGCCACCAGCAGCGGAGGACTAGCGGGAGGCAAGGAGACCCAGTACTTC.

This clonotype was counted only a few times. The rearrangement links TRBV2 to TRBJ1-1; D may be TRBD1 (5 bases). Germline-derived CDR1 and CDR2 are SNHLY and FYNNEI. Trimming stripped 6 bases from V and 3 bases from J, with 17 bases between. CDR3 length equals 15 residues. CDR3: CASRGPGVFYTEAFF. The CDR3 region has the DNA TGTGCCAGCAGGGGGCCTGGGGTATTTTACACTGAAGCTTTCTTT.

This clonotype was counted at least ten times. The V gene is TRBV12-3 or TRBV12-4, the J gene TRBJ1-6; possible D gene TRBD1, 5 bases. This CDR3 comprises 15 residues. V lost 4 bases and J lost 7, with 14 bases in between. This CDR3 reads CASSSRVVQNSPLHF. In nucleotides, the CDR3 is TGTGCCAGCAGTTCCAGGGTCGTTCAGAATTCACCCCTCCACTTT.

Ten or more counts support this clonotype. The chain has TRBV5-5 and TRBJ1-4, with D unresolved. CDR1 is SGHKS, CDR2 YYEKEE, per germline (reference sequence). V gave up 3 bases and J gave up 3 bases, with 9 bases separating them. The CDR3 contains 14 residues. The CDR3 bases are TGTGCCAGCAGCTGGAACGGAGCTAATGAAAAACTGTTTTTT. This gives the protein CASSWNGANEKLFF.

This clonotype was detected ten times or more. The CDR3: CATSDLQGGFSYNEQFF. The DNA for the CDR3 is TGTGCCACCAGTGATTTGCAGGGCGGGTTCTCCTACAATGAGCAGTTCTTC. V is TRBV24-1 and J is TRBJ2-1; D might be TRBD1 or TRBD2, each matching 5 bases. Trimming pared 0 bases from V and 0 bases from J, leaving 11 bases between. The CDR3 consists of 17 residues. Germline CDR1 reads KGHDR; CDR2 reads SFDVKD.

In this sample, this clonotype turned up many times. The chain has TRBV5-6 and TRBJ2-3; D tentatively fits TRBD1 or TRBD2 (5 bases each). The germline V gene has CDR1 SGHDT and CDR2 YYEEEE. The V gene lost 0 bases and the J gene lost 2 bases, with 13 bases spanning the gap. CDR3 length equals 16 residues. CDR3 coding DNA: TGTGCCAGCAGCTTGGTGCGGGCAGGGTCCACAGATACGCAGTATTTT. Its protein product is CASSLVRAGSTDTQYF.

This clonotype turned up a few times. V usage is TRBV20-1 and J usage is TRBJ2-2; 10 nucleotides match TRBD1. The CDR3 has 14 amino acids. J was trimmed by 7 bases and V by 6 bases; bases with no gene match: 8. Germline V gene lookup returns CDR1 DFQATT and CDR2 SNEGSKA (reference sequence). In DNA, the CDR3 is TGCAGTGCAGAAGGGACAGGGGTAATCGGGGAGCTGTTTTTT. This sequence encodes CSAEGTGVIGELFF.

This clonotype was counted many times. CDR3 amino acids: CASSSGHRGYYEQYF. Here the CDR3 DNA reads TGTGCCAGCAGCTCTGGTCACAGGGGCTACTACGAGCAGTACTTC. The chain carries TRBV7-9 and TRBJ2-7, with TRBD1 matching 7 bases. CDR1 is SEHNR, CDR2 FQNEAQ, per germline (reference sequence). This CDR3 spans 15 amino acids. J gave up 3 bases and V 4 bases, and 9 bases lay outside the gene matches.

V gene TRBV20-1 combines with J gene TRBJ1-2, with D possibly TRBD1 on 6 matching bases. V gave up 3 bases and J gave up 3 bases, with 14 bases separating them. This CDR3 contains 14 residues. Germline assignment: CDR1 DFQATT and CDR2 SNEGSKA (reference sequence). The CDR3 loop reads CSASVQDSDYGYTF. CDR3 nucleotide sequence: TGCAGTGCTAGCGTTCAGGACAGCGACTATGGCTACACCTTC.

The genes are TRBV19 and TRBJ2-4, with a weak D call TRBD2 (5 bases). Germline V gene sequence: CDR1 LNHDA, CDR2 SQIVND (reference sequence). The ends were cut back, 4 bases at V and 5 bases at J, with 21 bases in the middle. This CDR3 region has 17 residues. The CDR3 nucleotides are TGTGCCAGTAGTACCCCCCGCTGGGCGGGCTTCCAAAACATTCAGTACTTC. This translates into CASSTPRWAGFQNIQYF.

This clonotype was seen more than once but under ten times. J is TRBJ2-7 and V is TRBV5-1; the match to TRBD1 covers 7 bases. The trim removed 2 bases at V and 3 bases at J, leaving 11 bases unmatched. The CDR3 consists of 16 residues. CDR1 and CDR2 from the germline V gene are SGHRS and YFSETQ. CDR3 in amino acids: CASSLGGTARNYEQYF. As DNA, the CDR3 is TGCGCCAGCAGCTTAGGTGGGACAGCGAGGAACTACGAGCAGTACTTC.

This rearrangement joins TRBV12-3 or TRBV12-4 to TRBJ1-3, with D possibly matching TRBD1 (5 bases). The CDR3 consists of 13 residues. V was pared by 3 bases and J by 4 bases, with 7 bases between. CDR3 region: CASSFAGGNTIYF. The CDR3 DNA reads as TGTGCCAGCAGTTTTGCAGGGGGAAACACCATATATTTT.

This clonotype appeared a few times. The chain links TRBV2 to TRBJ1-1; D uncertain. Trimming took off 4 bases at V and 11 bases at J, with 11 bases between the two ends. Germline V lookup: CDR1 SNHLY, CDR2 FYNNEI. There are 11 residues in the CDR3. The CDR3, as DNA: TGTGCCAGCAGTGCTGTTACTGCCGCTTTCTTT. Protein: CASSAVTAAFF.

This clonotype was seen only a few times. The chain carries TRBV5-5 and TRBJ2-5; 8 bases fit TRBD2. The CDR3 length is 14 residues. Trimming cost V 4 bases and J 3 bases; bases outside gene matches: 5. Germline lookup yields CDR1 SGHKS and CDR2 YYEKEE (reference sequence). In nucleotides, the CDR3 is TGTGCCAGCAGCCCTACTAGCGGAGAAGAGACCCAGTACTTC. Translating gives CASSPTSGEETQYF.

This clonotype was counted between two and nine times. CDR3 nucleotide sequence: TGTGCCAGCAGCTCTGGGACTAGCGGGCCTTACGAGCAGTACTTC. Translating it yields CASSSGTSGPYEQYF. The chain joins TRBV5-5 to TRBJ2-7, with TRBD2 matching 12 bases. The CDR3 runs 15 residues. V shed 3 bases, J shed 4 bases, and the junction held 5 bases outside the gene matches. Germline CDR1 reads SGHKS; CDR2 reads YYEKEE (reference sequence).